The text below deals with one TCR beta chain. The data were obtained in a study of blood T cell repertoires in COVID-19. Study as a whole: Both acute and convalescent COVID-19 samples were obtained from the United States, Italy and Spain.

This CDR3 has 14 amino acids. The germline V gene has CDR1 ENHRY and CDR2 SYGVKD. Germline trimming cut 7 bases from V and 6 bases from J; bases unmatched to any gene: 6. Original processing notes: Nucleated cell number was recorded as an estimate derived from reference gene primer amplification. Sequencing was performed with immunoSEQ multiplex PCR; in TCRdb, only in-frame clones are kept and a portion is missing. The DNA was the basis for D and trimming; V, J and clone size are from that table. The sample has about 230,000 clones, approximately 87% seen once. The sequencing input was peripheral blood. The sequence derives from a woman between 65 and 79 years old with active or convalescent COVID-19. V gene TRBV10-3 combines with J gene TRBJ2-2; TRBD1 matches at 9 bases. The DNA for the CDR3 is TGTGCCATCACCAGGGACAGGGAGGCCGGGGAGCTGTTTTTT. It codes for CAITRDREAGELFF.